This is a list of T cell receptor beta chains from one sample in a study of T cells in tumors after PD-1 blockade. Assay used: immunoSEQ multiplex PCR; TCRdb lists only in-frame clones, some missing. The sample contains around 1,700 clones, around 80% of which appear only once. The input for sequencing was tumor tissue, taken after anti-PD-1 treatment. The receptors were gathered from a human donor with basal cell carcinoma. The CDR3 runs from the conserved cysteine through the conserved F or W. The order of the fields is J gene, V gene, CDR3 protein.

TRBJ2-7 | TRBV9 | CASSVDVLPSSEQYF
TRBJ1-1 | TRBV5-4 | CASSADVDTEAFF
TRBJ1-5 | TRBV30 | CAWGLDSNQPQHF
TRBJ2-1 | TRBV25-1 | CASSEDLGHYNEQFF
TRBJ1-5 | TRBV28 | CASSLMGSAQHF
TRBJ2-5 | TRBV25-1 | CASSERGHQETQYF
TRBJ1-1 | TRBV19 | CASSIMGLLNTEAFF
TRBJ1-1 | TRBV12-3/TRBV12-4 | CASSWTGGSEAFF
TRBJ2-3 | TRBV10-3 | CAISDGLDRDTQYF
TRBJ2-2 | TRBV20-1 | CSASRVGGELFF
TRBJ2-4 | TRBV9 | CASSVEGQGNIQYF
TRBJ2-3 | TRBV6-2/TRBV6-3 | CASSSPSTGSGSRTDTQYF
TRBJ2-7 | TRBV14 | CASSKGQEGSYEQYF
TRBJ2-7 | TRBV2 | CASSEGQGSYEQYF
TRBJ1-1 | TRBV28 | CASNLQENTEAFF
TRBJ1-5 | TRBV7-9 | CASTGGDQPQHF
TRBJ2-7 | TRBV12-3/TRBV12-4 | CASSRGYEQYF
TRBJ2-4 | TRBV2 | CATKRGGNTKNIQYF
TRBJ1-5 | TRBV29-1 | CSVSGTGGRNQPQHF
TRBJ1-2 | TRBV10-3 | CAISEERGPDSYGYTF
TRBJ2-3 | TRBV12-5 | CAGGQGTDTQYF
TRBJ2-1 | TRBV2 | CASSSLSYNEQFF